This T cell receptor beta chain was retrieved from a study of blood T cell repertoires in COVID-19. The wider study: The origin of the acute and convalescent COVID-19 samples was the United States, Italy and Spain.

The method was immunoSEQ multiplex PCR; TCRdb's version includes in-frame clones alone and lacks a portion of them. Altogether about 74,000 clones are present, more than 90% being singletons, with the ten largest covering approximately 1.4%. Germline assignment: CDR1 SGHRS and CDR2 YFSETQ. Trimming pared 1 base from V and 4 bases from J, leaving 8 bases between. This CDR3 has 13 residues. The chain has TRBV5-1 and TRBJ1-1; D uncertain. This sequence originates from a man aged 50 to 60 with acute or convalescent COVID-19. The sample taken for sequencing was peripheral blood. The CDR3 region has the DNA TGCGCCAGCAGCTTGACCGCGGGCACTGAAGCTTTCTTT. Protein sequence: CASSLTAGTEAFF.